This TCR beta chain was obtained from a study of blood T cell repertoires in COVID-19. Overall study context: Spain, Italy and the United States supplied samples that represented acute and convalescent COVID-19.

Profiling relied on immunoSEQ multiplex PCR, and the TCRdb table lists in-frame clones only, not all of them. This sample has under 500,000 clones, with 75% to 90% found just once. The germline gives CDR1 SQVTM, CDR2 ANQGSEA. This CDR3 is built from 18 residues. Trimming took 7 bases from V and 2 from J; bases not matched to a gene: 19. Each recovered donor of Cohort 3 presented with two negative PCRs, clearance, or symptom resolution. The chain joins TRBV29-1 to TRBJ2-1, with TRBD2 matching 8 bases. This sequence was found in a young man who had recovered from COVID-19. The sample was PBMCs or T cells enriched from blood (not recorded which). The CDR3 loop reads CSDPGGVPLVHTYNEQFF. Here the CDR3 DNA reads TGCAGCGACCCGGGAGGGGTACCCCTAGTTCACACCTACAATGAGCAGTTCTTC.